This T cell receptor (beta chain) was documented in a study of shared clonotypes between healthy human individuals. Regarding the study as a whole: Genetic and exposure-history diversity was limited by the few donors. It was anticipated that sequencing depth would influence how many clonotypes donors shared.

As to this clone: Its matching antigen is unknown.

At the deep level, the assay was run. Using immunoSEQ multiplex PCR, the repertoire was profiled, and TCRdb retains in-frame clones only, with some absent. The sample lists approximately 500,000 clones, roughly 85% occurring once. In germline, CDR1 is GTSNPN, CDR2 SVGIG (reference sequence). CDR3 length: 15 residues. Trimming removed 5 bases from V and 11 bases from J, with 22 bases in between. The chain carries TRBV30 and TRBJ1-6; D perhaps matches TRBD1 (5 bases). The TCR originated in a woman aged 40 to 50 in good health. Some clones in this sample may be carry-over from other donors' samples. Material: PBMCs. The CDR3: CAWSRGIQARPPLHF. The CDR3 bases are TGTGCCTGGTCACGGGGGATCCAGGCGAGACCACCCCTCCACTTT.